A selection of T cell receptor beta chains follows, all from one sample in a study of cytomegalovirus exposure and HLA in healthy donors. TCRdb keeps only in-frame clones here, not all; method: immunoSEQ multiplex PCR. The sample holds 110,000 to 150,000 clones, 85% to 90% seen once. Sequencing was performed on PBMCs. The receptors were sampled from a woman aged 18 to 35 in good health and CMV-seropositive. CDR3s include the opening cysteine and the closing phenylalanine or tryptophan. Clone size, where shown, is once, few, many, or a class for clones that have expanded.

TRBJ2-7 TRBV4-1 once CASSQQTLAGGGSYEQYF
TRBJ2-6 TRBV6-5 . CASSYSYSGANVLTF
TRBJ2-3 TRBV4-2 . CASSRGLAGGEDTQYF
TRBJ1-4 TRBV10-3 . CATRQQNEKLFF
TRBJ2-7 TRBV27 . CASRKPAGGSYEQYF
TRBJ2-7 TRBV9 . CASSVVHPSGGSYEQYF
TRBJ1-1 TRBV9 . CASSVDPRRDSLEAFF
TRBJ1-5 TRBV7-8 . CASSLYGTKDQPQHF
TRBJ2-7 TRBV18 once CASSQGFREQYF
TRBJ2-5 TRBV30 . CAWSAHRGETQYF
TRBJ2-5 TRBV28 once CASSQLPGHSQETQYF
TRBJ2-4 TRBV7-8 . CASSLQGLKNIQYF
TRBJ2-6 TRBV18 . CASSPGQGTSGANVLTF
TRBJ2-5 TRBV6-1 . CASSEFDLSGGLGAQYF
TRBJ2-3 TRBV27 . CASSLSLSGTQYF
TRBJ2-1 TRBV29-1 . CSAGSGDYGEQFF
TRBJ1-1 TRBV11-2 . CASSFTGTAEAFF
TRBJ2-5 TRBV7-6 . CASSRFGTSVETQYF
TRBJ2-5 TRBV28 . CASSFGLAGMETQYF
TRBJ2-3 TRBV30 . CAWSTGGGTDTQYF
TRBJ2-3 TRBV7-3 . CASSLLAGVRDTQYF
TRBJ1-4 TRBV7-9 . CASSLGWHVVDEKLFF
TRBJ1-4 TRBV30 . CAWSAGQSTNEKLFF
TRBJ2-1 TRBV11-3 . CASSGQPRGNEQFF
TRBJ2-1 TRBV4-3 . CASSQDRGNNEQFF
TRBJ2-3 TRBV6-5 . CASSYSGGGGTDTQYF
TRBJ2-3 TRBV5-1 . CASSLERGSTDTQYF
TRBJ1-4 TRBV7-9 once CASSRDTEGYEKLFF